The clone carrying this TCR beta chain was seen a few times. This specimen comes from a study of OX40 agonist ivuxolimab in advanced cancers. Profiled with immunoSEQ multiplex PCR; TCRdb holds only in-frame clones, not every one. The top ten hold about 7% of the sample, which has fewer than 45,000 clones, approximately 84% seen once. The CDR3 extends over 15 amino acids. The germline gives CDR1 MGHRA, CDR2 YSYEKL. V lost 2 bases and J lost 2, with 10 bases in between. Here the sequenced sample was CD4+ or CD8+ T cells sorted from blood, taken in a trial of the OX40 agonist ivuxolimab. The chain uses TRBV4-1 and TRBJ1-3; TRBD1 might be the D (6 bases). This TCR derives from an adult with an advanced solid tumor such as melanoma, head and neck, liver or kidney cancer. CDR3 amino acids: CASSQWGLPGNTIYF. CDR3 nucleotides: TGCGCCAGCAGCCAATGGGGGCTCCCTGGAAACACCATATATTTT.